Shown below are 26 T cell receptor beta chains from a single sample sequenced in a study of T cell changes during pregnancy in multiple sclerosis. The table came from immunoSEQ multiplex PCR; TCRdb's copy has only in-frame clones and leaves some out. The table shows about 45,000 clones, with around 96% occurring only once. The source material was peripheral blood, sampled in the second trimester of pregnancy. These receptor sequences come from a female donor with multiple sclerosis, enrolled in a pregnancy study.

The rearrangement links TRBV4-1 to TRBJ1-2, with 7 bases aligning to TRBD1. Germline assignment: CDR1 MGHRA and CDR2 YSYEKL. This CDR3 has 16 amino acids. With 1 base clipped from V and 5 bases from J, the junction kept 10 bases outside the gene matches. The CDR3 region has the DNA TGCGCCAGCAGCCAAGTCCCCGGACAGGTGGTATATGGCTACACCTTC. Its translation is CASSQVPGQVVYGYTF.

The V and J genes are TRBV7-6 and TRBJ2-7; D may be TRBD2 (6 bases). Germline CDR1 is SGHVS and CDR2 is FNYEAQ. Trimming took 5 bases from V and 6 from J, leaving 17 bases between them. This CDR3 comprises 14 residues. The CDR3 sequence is CASSPLGRDSEQYF. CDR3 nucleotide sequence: TGTGCCAGCAGCCCCCTAGGGCGGGACTCCGAGCAGTACTTC.

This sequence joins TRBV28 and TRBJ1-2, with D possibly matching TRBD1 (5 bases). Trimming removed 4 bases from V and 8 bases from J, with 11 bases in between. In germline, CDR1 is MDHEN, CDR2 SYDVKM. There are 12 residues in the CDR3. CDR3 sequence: CASSSRVGGYTF. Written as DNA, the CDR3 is TGTGCCAGCAGTTCCAGGGTCGGCGGCTACACCTTC.

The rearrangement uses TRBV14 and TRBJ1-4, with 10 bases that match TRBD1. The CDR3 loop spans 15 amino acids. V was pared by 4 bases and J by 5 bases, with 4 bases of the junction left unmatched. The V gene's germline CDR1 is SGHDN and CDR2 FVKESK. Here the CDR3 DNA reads TGTGCCAGCAGCCCTTGGGGACAGGGGAATGAAAAACTGTTTTTT. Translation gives CASSPWGQGNEKLFF.

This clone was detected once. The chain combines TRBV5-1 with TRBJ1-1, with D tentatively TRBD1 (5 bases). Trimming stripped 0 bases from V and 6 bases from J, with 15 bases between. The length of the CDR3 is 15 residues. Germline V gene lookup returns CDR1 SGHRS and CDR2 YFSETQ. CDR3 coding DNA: TGCGCCAGCAGCTTGGAGGGGTCAAAACGGGCTGAAGCTTTCTTT. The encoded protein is CASSLEGSKRAEAFF. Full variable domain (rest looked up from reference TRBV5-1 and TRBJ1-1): KAGVTQTPRYLIKTRGQQVTLSCSPISGHRSVSWYQQTPGQGLQFLFEYFSETQRNKGNFPGRFSGRQFSNSRSEMNVSTLELGDSALYLCASSLEGSKRAEAFFGQGTRLTVV.

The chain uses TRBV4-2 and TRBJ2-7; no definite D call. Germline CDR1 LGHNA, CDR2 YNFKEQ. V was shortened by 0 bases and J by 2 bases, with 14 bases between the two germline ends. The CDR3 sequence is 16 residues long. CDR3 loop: CASSQEIETPAYEQYF. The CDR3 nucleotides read TGTGCCAGCAGCCAAGAGATAGAGACACCGGCCTACGAGCAGTACTTC.

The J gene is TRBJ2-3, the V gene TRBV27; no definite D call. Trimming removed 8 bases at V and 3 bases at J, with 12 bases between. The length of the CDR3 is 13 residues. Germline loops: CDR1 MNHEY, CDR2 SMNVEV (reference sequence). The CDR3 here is CASRSFGTDTQYF. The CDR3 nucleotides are TGTGCCAGCCGTTCTTTCGGTACAGATACGCAGTATTTT.

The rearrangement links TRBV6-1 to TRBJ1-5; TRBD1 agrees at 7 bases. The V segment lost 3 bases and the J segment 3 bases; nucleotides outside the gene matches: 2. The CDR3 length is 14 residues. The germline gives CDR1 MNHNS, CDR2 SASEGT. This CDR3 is CASSETGPNQPQHF. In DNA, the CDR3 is TGTGCCAGCAGTGAGACAGGGCCCAATCAGCCCCAGCATTTT.

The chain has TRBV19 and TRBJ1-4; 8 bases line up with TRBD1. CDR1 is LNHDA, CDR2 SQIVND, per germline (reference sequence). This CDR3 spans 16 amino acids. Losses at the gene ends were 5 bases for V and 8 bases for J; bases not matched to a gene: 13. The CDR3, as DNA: TGTGCCAGTAGTTCGCTCCGGACAGGGTGGAACGAAAAACTGTTTTTT. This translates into CASSSLRTGWNEKLFF.

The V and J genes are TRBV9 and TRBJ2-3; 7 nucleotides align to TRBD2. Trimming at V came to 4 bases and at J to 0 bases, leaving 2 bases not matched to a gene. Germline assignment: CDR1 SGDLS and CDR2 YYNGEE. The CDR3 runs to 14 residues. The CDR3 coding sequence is TGTGCCAGCAGCCCACTAGCGAGCACAGATACGCAGTATTTT. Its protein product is CASSPLASTDTQYF.

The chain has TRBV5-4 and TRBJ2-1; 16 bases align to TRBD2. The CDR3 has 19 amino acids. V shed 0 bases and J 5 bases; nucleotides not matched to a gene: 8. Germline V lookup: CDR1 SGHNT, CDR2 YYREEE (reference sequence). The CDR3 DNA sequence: TGTGCCAGCAGCTTGGACGGGACTAGCGGGAGGGCCCGGGACAATGAGCAGTTCTTC. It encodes CASSLDGTSGRARDNEQFF.

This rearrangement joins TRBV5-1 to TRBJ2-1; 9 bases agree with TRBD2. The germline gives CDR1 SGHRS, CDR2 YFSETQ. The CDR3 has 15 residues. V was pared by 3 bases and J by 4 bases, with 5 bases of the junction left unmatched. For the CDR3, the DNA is TGCGCCAGCAGCTCGCCGGGACTAGCTTACAATGAGCAGTTCTTC. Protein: CASSSPGLAYNEQFF.

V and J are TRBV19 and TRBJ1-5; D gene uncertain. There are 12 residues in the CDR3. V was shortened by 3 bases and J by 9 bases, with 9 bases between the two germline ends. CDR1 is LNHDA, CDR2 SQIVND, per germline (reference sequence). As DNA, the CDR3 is TGTGCCAGTAGTATTGTAGAGGGGCCCCAGCATTTT. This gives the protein CASSIVEGPQHF.

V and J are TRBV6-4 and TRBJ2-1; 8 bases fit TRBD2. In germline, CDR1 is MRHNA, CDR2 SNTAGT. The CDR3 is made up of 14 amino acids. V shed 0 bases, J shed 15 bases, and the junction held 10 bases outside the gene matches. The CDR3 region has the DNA TGTGCCAGCAGTGACTCGTTTGACGGGACTAGGATGTTCTTC. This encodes CASSDSFDGTRMFF.

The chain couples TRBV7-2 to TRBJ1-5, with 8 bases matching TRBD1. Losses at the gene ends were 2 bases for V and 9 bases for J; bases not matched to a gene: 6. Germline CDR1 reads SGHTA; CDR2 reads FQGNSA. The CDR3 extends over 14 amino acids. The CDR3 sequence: CASSLQTGAAPQHF. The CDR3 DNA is TGTGCCAGCAGCTTACAGACAGGGGCGGCGCCCCAGCATTTT.

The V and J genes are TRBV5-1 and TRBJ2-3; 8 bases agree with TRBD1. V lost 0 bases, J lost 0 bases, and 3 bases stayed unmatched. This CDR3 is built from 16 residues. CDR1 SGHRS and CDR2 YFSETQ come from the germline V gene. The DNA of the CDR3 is TGCGCCAGCAGCTTGGGTGGGACAGGCAGCACAGATACGCAGTATTTT. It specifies CASSLGGTGSTDTQYF.

As DNA, the CDR3 is TGTGCCGGCGCCCGAGGGTGGTCCTACGAGCAGTACTTC. Its protein product is CAGARGWSYEQYF. The rearrangement links TRBV27 to TRBJ2-7; a possible D gene is TRBD2 (5 bases). The CDR3 contains 13 residues. V lost 11 bases, J lost 1 base, and 15 bases lay in between. Germline CDR1 MNHEY, CDR2 SMNVEV (reference sequence).

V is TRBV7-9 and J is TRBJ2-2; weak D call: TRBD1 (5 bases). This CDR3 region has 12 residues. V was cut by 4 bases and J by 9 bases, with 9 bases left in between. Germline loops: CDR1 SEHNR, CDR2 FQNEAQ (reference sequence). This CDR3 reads CASSSLGRELFF. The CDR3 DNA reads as TGTGCCAGCAGCTCCCTGGGGCGGGAGCTGTTTTTT.

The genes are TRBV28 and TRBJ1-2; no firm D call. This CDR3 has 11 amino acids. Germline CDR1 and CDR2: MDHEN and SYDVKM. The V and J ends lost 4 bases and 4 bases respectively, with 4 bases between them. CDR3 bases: TGTGCCAGCAGTTCAGGCTATGGCTACACCTTC. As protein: CASSSGYGYTF.

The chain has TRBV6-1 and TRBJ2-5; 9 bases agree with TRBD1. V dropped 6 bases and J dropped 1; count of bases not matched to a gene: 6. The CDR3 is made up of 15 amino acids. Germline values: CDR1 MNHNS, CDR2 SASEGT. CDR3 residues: CASRGQGSGQETQYF. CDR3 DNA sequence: TGTGCCAGCAGAGGACAGGGGTCCGGCCAAGAGACCCAGTACTTC.

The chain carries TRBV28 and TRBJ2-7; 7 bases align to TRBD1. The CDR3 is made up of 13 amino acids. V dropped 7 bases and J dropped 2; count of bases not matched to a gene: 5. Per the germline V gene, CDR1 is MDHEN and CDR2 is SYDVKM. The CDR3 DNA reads TGTGCCAGCACCCCGGGACAGACCTACGAGCAGTACTTC. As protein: CASTPGQTYEQYF.

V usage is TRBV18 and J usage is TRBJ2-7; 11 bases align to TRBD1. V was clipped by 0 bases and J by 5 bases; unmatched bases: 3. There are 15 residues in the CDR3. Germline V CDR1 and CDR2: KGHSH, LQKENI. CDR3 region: CASSPPGQGVNEQYF. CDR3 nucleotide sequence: TGTGCCAGCTCACCACCGGGACAGGGGGTGAACGAGCAGTACTTC.

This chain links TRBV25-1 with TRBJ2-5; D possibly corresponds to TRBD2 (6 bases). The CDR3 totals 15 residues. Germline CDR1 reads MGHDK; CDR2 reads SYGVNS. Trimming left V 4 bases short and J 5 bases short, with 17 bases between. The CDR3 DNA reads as TGTGCCAGCAGTGGGAGCGGGCGGACTCAGGAGACCCAGTACTTC. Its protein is CASSGSGRTQETQYF.

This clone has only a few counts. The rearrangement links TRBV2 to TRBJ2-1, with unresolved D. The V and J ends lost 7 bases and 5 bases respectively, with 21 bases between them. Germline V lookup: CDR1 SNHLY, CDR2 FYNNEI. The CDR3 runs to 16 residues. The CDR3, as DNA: TGTGCCAGCACGGTCGATGTTCCCTCCCTAAACAATGAGCAGTTCTTC. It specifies CASTVDVPSLNNEQFF.

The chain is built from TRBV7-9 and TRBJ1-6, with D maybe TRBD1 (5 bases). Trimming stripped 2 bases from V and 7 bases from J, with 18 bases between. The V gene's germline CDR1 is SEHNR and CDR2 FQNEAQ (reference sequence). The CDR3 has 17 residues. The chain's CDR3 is CASSLLQGPAGNSPLHF. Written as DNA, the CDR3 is TGTGCCAGCAGCTTATTGCAGGGCCCGGCGGGGAATTCACCCCTCCACTTT.

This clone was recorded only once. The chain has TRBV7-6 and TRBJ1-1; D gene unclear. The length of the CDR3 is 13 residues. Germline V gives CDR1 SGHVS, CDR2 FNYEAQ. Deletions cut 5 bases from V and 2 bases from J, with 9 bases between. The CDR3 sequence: CASSRELNTEAFF. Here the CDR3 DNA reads TGTGCCAGCAGCCGAGAATTAAACACTGAAGCTTTCTTT.